This TCR beta chain was recorded in a study of shared clonotypes between healthy human individuals. Worth noting for this clone: The sample carries other DNA sequences with the same CDR3.

Clones were read by immunoSEQ multiplex PCR, and TCRdb kept only the in-frame ones, dropping some. The data contain more than 2 million clones, roughly 95% of them singletons. CD8 cells classed as naive were CD45RO-negative and positively selected for CCR7, excluding terminally differentiated effector memory CD45RA+ cells. Germline CDR1 reads SGHDT; CDR2 reads YYEEEE. The V end was cut by 4 bases, the J end by 1 base, with 12 bases between. The CDR3 is made up of 14 amino acids. J is TRBJ2-7 and V is TRBV5-6; the D is unclear. Sequencing used naive CD8+ T cells from PBMCs. The clonotype originates from a man younger than 35 in good health. Some clones in this sample may be carry-over from other donors' samples. Written as DNA, the CDR3 is TGTGCCAGCAGCCTGGACCCCGATTCCTACGAGCAGTACTTC. As protein: CASSLDPDSYEQYF.